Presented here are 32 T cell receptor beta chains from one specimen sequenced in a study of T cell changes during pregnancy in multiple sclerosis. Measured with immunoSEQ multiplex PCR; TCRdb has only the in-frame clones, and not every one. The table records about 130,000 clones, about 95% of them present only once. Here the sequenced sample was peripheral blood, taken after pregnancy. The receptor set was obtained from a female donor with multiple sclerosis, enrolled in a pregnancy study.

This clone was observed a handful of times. The chain's CDR3 is CASSISGDIGYTF. In DNA, the CDR3 is TGCGCCAGCAGCATATCGGGGGATATCGGCTACACCTTC. The rearrangement links TRBV5-1 to TRBJ1-2; a possible D gene is TRBD1 (5 bases). Per the germline V gene, CDR1 is SGHRS and CDR2 is YFSETQ. The CDR3 sequence is 13 residues long. V lost 4 bases and J lost 8, with 15 bases in between.

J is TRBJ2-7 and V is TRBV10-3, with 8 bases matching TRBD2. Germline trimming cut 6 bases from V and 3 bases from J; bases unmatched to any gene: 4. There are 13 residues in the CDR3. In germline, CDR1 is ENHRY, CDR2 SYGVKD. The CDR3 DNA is TGTGCCATCAGAGAGCGGGAGAGCTACGAGCAGTACTTC. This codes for CAIRERESYEQYF.

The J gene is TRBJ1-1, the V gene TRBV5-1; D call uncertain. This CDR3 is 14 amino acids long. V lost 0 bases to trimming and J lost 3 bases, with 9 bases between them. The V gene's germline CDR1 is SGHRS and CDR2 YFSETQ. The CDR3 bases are TGCGCCAGCAGCTTGGAACGGGATTACACTGAAGCTTTCTTT. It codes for CASSLERDYTEAFF.

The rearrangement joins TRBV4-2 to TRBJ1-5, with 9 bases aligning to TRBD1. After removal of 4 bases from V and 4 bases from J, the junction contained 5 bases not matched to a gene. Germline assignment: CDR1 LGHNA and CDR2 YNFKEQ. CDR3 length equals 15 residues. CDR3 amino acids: CASSPRGQGNQPQHF. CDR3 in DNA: TGTGCCAGCAGCCCGCGAGGACAGGGGAATCAGCCCCAGCATTTT.

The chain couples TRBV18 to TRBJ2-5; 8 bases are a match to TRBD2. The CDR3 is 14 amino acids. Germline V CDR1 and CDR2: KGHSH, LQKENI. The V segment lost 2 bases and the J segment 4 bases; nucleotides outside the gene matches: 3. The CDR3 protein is CASSPVAGGETQYF. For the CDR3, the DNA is TGTGCCAGCTCACCAGTGGCGGGAGGAGAGACCCAGTACTTC.

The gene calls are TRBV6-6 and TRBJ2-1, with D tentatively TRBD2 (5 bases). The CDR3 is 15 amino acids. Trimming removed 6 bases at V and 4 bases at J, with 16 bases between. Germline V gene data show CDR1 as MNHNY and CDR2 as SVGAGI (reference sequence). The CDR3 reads CASRPGLADYNEQFF. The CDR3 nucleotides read TGTGCCAGCAGGCCCGGGCTAGCCGATTACAATGAGCAGTTCTTC.

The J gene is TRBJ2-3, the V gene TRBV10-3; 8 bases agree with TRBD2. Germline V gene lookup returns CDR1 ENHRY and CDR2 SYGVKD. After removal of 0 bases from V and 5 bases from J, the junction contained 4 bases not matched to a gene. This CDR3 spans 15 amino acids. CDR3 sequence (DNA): TGTGCCATCAGTGAGTCTGGCGGGAGGTTAGATACGCAGTATTTT. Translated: CAISESGGRLDTQYF.

CDR3 DNA sequence: TGTGCCAGTAGTAGCGACACGGGACTTAGCAATCAGCCCCAGCATTTT. The encoded protein is CASSSDTGLSNQPQHF. The chain joins TRBV19 to TRBJ1-5; TRBD1 is a possible D gene (5 bases). Germline CDR1 and CDR2: LNHDA and SQIVND (reference sequence). V lost 4 bases, J lost 0 bases, and 13 bases lay in between. This CDR3 has 16 residues.

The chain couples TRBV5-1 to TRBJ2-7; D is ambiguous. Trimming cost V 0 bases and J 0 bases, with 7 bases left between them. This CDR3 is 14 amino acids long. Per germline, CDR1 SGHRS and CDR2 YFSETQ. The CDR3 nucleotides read TGCGCCAGCAGCTTGGAGTTGAGCTCCTACGAGCAGTACTTC. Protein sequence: CASSLELSSYEQYF.

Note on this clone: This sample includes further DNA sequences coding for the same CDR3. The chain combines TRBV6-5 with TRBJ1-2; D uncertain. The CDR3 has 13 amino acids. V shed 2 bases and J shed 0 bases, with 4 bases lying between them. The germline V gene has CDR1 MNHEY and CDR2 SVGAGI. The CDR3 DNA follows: TGTGCCAGCAGTTACGACACTAACTATGGCTACACCTTC. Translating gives CASSYDTNYGYTF.

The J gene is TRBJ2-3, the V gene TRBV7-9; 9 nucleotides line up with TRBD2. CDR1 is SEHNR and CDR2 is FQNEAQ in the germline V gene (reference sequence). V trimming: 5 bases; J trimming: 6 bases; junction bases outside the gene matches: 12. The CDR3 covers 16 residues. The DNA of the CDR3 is TGTGCCAGCAGCAAAACCGGGACTAGCCATTACGATACGCAGTATTTT. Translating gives CASSKTGTSHYDTQYF.

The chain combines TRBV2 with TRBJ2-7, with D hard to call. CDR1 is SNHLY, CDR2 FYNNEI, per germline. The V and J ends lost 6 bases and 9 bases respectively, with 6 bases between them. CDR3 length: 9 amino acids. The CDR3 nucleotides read TGTGCCAGCAGAAACGGGCAGTACTTC. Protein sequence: CASRNGQYF.

CDR3 region: CSVGVGNTIYF. In DNA, the CDR3 is TGCAGCGTTGGAGTAGGAAACACCATATATTTT. The chain is built from TRBV29-1 and TRBJ1-3; D is ambiguous. Per the germline V gene, CDR1 is SQVTM and CDR2 is ANQGSEA. The V end lost 4 bases, the J end lost 4 bases, and 5 bases lay between the germline ends. The CDR3 runs 11 residues.

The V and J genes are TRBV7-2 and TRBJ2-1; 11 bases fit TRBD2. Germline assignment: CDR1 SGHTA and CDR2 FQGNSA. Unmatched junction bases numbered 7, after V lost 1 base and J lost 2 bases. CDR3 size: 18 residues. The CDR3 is CASSLVGVSGRAYNEQFF. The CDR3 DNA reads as TGTGCCAGCAGCTTAGTGGGGGTTAGCGGGAGGGCCTACAATGAGCAGTTCTTC.

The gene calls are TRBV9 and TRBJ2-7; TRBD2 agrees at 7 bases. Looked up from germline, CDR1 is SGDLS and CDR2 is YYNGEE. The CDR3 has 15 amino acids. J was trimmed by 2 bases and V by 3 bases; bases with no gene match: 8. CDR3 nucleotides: TGTGCCAGCAGCGCCGGACTAGGTGGGGCCTACGAGCAGTACTTC. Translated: CASSAGLGGAYEQYF.

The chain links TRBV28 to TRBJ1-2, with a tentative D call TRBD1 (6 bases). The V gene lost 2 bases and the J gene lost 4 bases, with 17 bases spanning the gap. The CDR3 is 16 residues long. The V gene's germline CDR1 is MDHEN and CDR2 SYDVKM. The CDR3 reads CASSLIKAGVLYGYTF. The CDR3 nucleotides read TGTGCCAGCAGTTTAATCAAGGCAGGGGTTCTCTATGGCTACACCTTC.

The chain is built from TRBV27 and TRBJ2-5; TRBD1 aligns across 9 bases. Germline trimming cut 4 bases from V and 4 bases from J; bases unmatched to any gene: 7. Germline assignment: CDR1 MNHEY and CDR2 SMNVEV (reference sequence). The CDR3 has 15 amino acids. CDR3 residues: CASSSLGQGRETQYF. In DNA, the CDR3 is TGTGCCAGCAGTTCCCTAGGACAGGGGCGAGAGACCCAGTACTTC.

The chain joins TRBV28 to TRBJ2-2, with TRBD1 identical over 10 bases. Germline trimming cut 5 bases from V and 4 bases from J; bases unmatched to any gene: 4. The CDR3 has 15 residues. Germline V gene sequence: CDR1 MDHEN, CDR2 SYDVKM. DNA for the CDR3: TGTGCCAGCAGTGGGGACAGGGGTTTCACCGGGGAGCTGTTTTTT. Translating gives CASSGDRGFTGELFF.

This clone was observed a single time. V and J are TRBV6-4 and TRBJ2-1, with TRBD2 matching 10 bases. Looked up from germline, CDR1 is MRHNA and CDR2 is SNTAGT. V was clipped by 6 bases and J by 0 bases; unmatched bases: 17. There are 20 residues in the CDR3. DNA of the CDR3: TGTGCCAGCAGCCTCTTCCTAGCGGGAGTTAGGGAGAGCTCCTACAATGAGCAGTTCTTC. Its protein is CASSLFLAGVRESSYNEQFF.

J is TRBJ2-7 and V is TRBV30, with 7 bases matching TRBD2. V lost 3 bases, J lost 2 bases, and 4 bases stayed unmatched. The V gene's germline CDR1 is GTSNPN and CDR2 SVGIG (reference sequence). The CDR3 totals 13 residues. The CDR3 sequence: CAWRASGPYEQYF. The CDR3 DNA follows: TGTGCCTGGAGGGCTAGCGGACCCTACGAGCAGTACTTC. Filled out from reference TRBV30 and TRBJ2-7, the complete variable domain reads SQTIHQWPATLVQPVGSPLSLECTVEGTSNPNLYWYRQAAGRGLQLLFYSVGIGQISSEVPQNLSASRPQDRQFILSSKKLLLSDSGFYLCAWRASGPYEQYFGPGTRLTVT.

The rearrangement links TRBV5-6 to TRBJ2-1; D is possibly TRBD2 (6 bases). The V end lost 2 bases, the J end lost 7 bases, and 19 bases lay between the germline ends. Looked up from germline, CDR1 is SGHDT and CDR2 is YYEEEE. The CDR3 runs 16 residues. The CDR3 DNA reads TGTGCCAGCAGCTTATACATACTAGCAATCGTGAATGAGCAGTTCTTC. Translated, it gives CASSLYILAIVNEQFF.

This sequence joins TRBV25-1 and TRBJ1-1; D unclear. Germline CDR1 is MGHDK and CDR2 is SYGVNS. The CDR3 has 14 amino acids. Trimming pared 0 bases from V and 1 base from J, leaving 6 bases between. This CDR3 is CASSEYGKNTEAFF. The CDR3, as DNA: TGTGCCAGCAGTGAATACGGTAAGAACACTGAAGCTTTCTTT. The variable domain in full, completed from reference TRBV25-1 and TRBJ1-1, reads EADIYQTPRYLVIGTGKKITLECSQTMGHDKMYWYQQDPGMELHLIHYSYGVNSTEKGDLSSESTVSRIRTEHFPLTLESARPSHTSQYLCASSEYGKNTEAFFGQGTRLTVV.

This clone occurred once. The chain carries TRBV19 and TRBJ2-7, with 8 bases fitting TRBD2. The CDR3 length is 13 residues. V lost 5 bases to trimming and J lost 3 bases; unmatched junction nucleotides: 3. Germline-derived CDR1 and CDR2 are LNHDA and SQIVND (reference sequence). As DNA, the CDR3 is TGTGCCAGTAGTGCTCTAGCGGGCTACGAGCAGTACTTC. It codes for CASSALAGYEQYF.

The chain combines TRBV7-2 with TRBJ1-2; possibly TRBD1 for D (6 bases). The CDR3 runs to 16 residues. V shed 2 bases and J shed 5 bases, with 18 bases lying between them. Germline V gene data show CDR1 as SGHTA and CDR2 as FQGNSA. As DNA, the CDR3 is TGTGCCAGCAGCTTACAGACAGGAGCCCAGGTTTATGGCTACACCTTC. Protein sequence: CASSLQTGAQVYGYTF.

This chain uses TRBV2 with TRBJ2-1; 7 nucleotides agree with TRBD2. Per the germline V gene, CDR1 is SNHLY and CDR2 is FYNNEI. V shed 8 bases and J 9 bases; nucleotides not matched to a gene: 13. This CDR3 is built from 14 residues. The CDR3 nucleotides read TGTGCCAGCCTGGAGGCGGGAGCTTTTAGTGAGCAGTTCTTC. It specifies CASLEAGAFSEQFF. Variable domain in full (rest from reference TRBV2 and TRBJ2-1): EPEVTQTPSHQVTQMGQEVILRCVPISNHLYFYWYRQILGQKVEFLVSFYNNEISEKSEIFDDQFSVERPDGSNFTLKIRSTKLEDSAMYFCASLEAGAFSEQFFGPGTRLTVL.

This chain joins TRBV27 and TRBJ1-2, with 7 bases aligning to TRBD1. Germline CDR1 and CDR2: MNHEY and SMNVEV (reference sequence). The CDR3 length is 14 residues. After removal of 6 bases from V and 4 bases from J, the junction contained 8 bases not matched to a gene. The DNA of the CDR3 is TGTGCCAGCAGCACGACAGGGCTAGGCTATGGCTACACCTTC. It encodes CASSTTGLGYGYTF.

In DNA form, the CDR3 reads TGTGCCAGCAGTGAAGCTTTGAGGGTTGGGGATCAGCCCCAGCATTTT. It codes for CASSEALRVGDQPQHF. This sequence joins TRBV6-1 and TRBJ1-5; D is undetermined. The CDR3 covers 16 residues. The ends were cut back, 0 bases at V and 5 bases at J, with 14 bases in the middle. CDR1 and CDR2 from the germline V gene are MNHNS and SASEGT.

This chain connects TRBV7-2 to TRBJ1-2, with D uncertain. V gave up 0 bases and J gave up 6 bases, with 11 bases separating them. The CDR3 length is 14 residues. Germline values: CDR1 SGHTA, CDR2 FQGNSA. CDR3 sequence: CASSLAGQTHGYTF. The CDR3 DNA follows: TGTGCCAGCAGCTTAGCGGGCCAGACACATGGCTACACCTTC.

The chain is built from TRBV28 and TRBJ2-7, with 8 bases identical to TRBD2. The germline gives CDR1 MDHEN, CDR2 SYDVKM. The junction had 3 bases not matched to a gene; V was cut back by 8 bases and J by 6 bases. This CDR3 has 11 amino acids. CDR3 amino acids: CASRLAGEQYF. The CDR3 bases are TGTGCCAGCCGGCTAGCGGGCGAGCAGTACTTC.

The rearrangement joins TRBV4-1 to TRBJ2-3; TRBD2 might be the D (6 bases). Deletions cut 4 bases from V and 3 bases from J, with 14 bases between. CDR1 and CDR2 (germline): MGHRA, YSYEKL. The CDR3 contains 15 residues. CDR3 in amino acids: CASSPTVTRTDTQYF. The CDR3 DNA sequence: TGCGCCAGCAGCCCGACCGTGACTAGAACAGATACGCAGTATTTT.

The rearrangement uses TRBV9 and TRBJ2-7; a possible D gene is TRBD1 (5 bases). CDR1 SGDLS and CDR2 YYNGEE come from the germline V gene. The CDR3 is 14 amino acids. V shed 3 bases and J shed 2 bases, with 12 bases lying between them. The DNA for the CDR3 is TGTGCCAGCAGCGGGCAGGGAAGGACCTACGAGCAGTACTTC. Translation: CASSGQGRTYEQYF.

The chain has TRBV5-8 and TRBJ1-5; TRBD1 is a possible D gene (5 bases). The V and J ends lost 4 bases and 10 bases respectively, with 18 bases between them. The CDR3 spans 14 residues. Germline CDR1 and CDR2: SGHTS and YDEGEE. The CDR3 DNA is TGTGCCAGCAGCCCTCTGGGGGGTCTGGGTCCCCAGCATTTT. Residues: CASSPLGGLGPQHF.